These 16 T cell receptor beta chains were all obtained from the same sample, sequenced in a study of cytomegalovirus exposure and HLA in healthy donors. Primers: 60 Vbeta forward and 13 Jbeta reverse. Sequencing was performed with immunoSEQ multiplex PCR; in TCRdb, only in-frame clones are kept and a portion is missing. The table records about 86,000 clones, about three quarters of them present only once. Sequences were obtained from PBMCs. These receptors all come from a man aged 60 to 75 in good health and CMV-seronegative.

A single count supports this clone. V gene TRBV10-3 combines with J gene TRBJ2-2, with 10 positions matching TRBD1. This CDR3 contains 14 residues. V was pared by 7 bases and J by 7 bases, with 6 bases of the junction left unmatched. The germline V gene has CDR1 ENHRY and CDR2 SYGVKD. The CDR3 sequence is CAINDRGQDGELFF. The CDR3 nucleotides read TGTGCCATCAATGACAGGGGGCAGGACGGGGAGCTGTTTTTT.

The rearrangement joins TRBV4-2 to TRBJ2-5; 8 bases are a match to TRBD2. The V and J ends lost 1 base and 2 bases, in that order; junction bases with no gene match: 9. The CDR3 sequence is 17 residues long. Germline-derived CDR1 and CDR2 are LGHNA and YNFKEQ. CDR3 loop: CASSQAGGVRQQETQYF. CDR3 DNA: TGTGCCAGCAGCCAAGCCGGGGGGGTCCGACAACAAGAGACCCAGTACTTC.

The table lists this clone with a few counts. The rearrangement uses TRBV18 and TRBJ1-2, with D unresolved. Germline loops: CDR1 KGHSH, CDR2 LQKENI. The V and J ends lost 2 bases and 2 bases respectively, with 9 bases between them. This CDR3 has 14 residues. The CDR3 sequence is CASSPVRENYGYTF. In nucleotides, the CDR3 is TGTGCCAGCTCACCAGTGCGGGAAAACTATGGCTACACCTTC.

This clone appeared a single time. The rearrangement links TRBV28 to TRBJ1-3; 9 bases are a match to TRBD1. In germline, CDR1 is MDHEN, CDR2 SYDVKM. The V and J ends lost 5 bases and 7 bases, in that order; junction bases with no gene match: 6. The CDR3 spans 14 residues. The CDR3 DNA reads as TGTGCCAGCAGTCTACAGGGGGCTCGGAACACCATATATTTT. As protein: CASSLQGARNTIYF.

This clone was seen only once. The CDR3 DNA reads TGTGCCAGCAGTTATAGCGATAGCACAGATACGCAGTATTTT. Translation: CASSYSDSTDTQYF. The V call is TRBV6-6, the J call TRBJ2-3; possibly TRBD2 for D (5 bases). In germline, CDR1 is MNHNY, CDR2 SVGAGI (reference sequence). Trimming took 3 bases from V and 0 from J, leaving 7 bases between them. The CDR3 loop spans 14 amino acids.

J is TRBJ2-2 and V is TRBV19, with D tentatively TRBD1 (6 bases). V gave up 3 bases and J gave up 4 bases, with 12 bases separating them. This CDR3 spans 15 amino acids. Germline loops: CDR1 LNHDA, CDR2 SQIVND (reference sequence). The CDR3, as DNA: TGTGCCAGTAGTATCCAGGGGTCCAGCACCGGGGAGCTGTTTTTT. Translation gives CASSIQGSSTGELFF.

V is TRBV5-4 and J is TRBJ2-1; a weak D match, TRBD1 (6 bases). Deletions cut 0 bases from V and 2 bases from J, with 9 bases between. The CDR3 consists of 15 residues. Germline assignment: CDR1 SGHNT and CDR2 YYREEE (reference sequence). The CDR3 reads CASSLGGQTYNEQFF. The DNA for the CDR3 is TGTGCCAGCAGCTTGGGCGGACAGACCTACAATGAGCAGTTCTTC.

The chain recombines TRBV5-4 with TRBJ2-5; 9 bases are a match to TRBD2. The J segment lost 5 bases and the V segment lost 1 base, leaving 9 bases of the junction unmatched. The CDR3 extends over 16 amino acids. CDR1 SGHNT and CDR2 YYREEE come from the germline V gene (reference sequence). CDR3 protein: CASSLFGGRALETQYF. DNA for the CDR3: TGTGCCAGCAGCTTGTTTGGCGGGAGGGCTCTGGAGACCCAGTACTTC.

Points on this clone: Mismatch with germline at one junction end may stem from a read error. The genes are TRBV7-7 and TRBJ2-3, with a possible D match to TRBD2 (6 bases). This CDR3 spans 12 amino acids. Germline CDR1 SSHAT, CDR2 FNYEAQ (reference sequence). The DNA for the CDR3 is TGTGCTAGCAGTCCTACTGGGGGGACGCAGTATTTT. Translating it yields CASSPTGGTQYF.

This chain connects TRBV10-3 to TRBJ2-5; D gene ambiguous. V was clipped by 0 bases and J by 3 bases, with 5 bases between them. The CDR3 is made up of 13 amino acids. The germline gives CDR1 ENHRY, CDR2 SYGVKD. The CDR3, as DNA: TGTGCCATCAGTGAGTCGACTGAAGAGACCCAGTACTTC. Protein product: CAISESTEETQYF.

The chain employs TRBV6-7 and TRBJ1-5; 9 bases line up with TRBD1. TRBV6-7 qualifies as an ORF whose function is uncertain. The ends lost 0 bases at V and 7 bases at J; junction bases unmatched: 10. The CDR3 extends over 17 amino acids. CDR3 amino acids: CASSYSNGRDRDQPQHF. The CDR3 nucleotides read TGTGCCAGCAGTTACTCGAACGGACGGGACAGGGACCAGCCCCAGCATTTT.

This clone has just one count. The chain has TRBV2 and TRBJ1-1; possible D gene TRBD1, 5 bases. Per germline, CDR1 SNHLY and CDR2 FYNNEI. The V and J ends lost 6 bases and 1 base respectively, with 12 bases between them. CDR3 size: 14 residues. The CDR3 bases are TGTGCCAGCAGGCTCCAGGGCCAGAACACTGAAGCTTTCTTT. Its protein product is CASRLQGQNTEAFF. The whole variable domain, remainder taken from reference TRBV2 and TRBJ1-1, is EPEVTQTPSHQVTQMGQEVILRCVPISNHLYFYWYRQILGQKVEFLVSFYNNEISEKSEIFDDQFSVERPDGSNFTLKIRSTKLEDSAMYFCASRLQGQNTEAFFGQGTRLTVV.

The chain links TRBV30 to TRBJ1-1, with D perhaps TRBD1 (5 bases). The V end lost 3 bases, the J end lost 4 bases, and 9 bases lay between the germline ends. The CDR3 length is 12 residues. CDR1 is GTSNPN and CDR2 is SVGIG in the germline V gene (reference sequence). The CDR3 bases are TGTGCCTGGAGGATAGGGGTCACTGAAGCTTTCTTT. The encoded protein is CAWRIGVTEAFF.

V usage is TRBV28 and J usage is TRBJ2-3; 9 bases map to TRBD2. V was pared by 6 bases and J by 4 bases, with 8 bases of the junction left unmatched. CDR1 is MDHEN and CDR2 is SYDVKM in the germline V gene. The CDR3 extends over 15 amino acids. CDR3 in DNA: TGTGCCAGCAGCTCCGGCGGGGGGGCCCCAGATACGCAGTATTTT. Amino acid sequence: CASSSGGGAPDTQYF.

DNA for the CDR3: TGCAGTGCCCCTTTCCGGGATGAAGCTTTCTTT. As protein: CSAPFRDEAFF. The V and J genes are TRBV20-1 and TRBJ1-1; no clear D gene. The CDR3 is made up of 11 amino acids. Trimming stripped 6 bases from V and 7 bases from J, with 12 bases between. The V gene's germline CDR1 is DFQATT and CDR2 SNEGSKA (reference sequence).

CDR3 protein: CASRGTSGGTGELFF. In nucleotides, the CDR3 is TGTGCCAGCAGAGGGACTAGCGGGGGCACCGGGGAGCTGTTTTTT. J is TRBJ2-2 and V is TRBV2; TRBD2 agrees at 14 bases. The CDR3 contains 15 residues. Germline CDR1 is SNHLY and CDR2 is FYNNEI. V was clipped by 6 bases and J by 4 bases; unmatched bases: 1.